Shown below are 24 T cell receptor beta chains from a single sample sequenced in a study of cytomegalovirus exposure and HLA in healthy donors. 13 Jbeta primers and 60 Vbeta primers were used for the PCR. Here immunoSEQ multiplex PCR was the method, and the copy in TCRdb shows in-frame clones only, minus some. The profile shows under 200,000 clones, over 80% of them singletons. Material: PBMCs. These receptor sequences come from a male donor in good health and CMV-seropositive.

Here the CDR3 reads CASSSTLDTAYEQYF. The CDR3 DNA sequence: TGTGCCAGCAGCTCCACATTGGACACAGCCTACGAGCAGTACTTC. The V and J genes are TRBV6-6 and TRBJ2-7, with D maybe TRBD1 (5 bases). V was pared by 6 bases and J by 2 bases, with 17 bases between. Germline assignment: CDR1 MNHNY and CDR2 SVGAGI (reference sequence). The CDR3 length is 15 residues.

This sequence joins TRBV6-6 and TRBJ2-4; no clear D gene. The V end lost 6 bases, the J end lost 0 bases, and 12 bases lay between the germline ends. CDR1 is MNHNY and CDR2 is SVGAGI in the germline V gene (reference sequence). CDR3 length equals 15 residues. The CDR3 coding sequence is TGTGCCAGCAGCCCCGTCGGTAAAGCCAAAAACATTCAGTACTTC. This encodes CASSPVGKAKNIQYF.

The rearrangement uses TRBV9 and TRBJ2-5, with 13 bases that match TRBD2. Gene TRBJ2-7 matches the end of the DNA better, so the J call may be wrong. Germline CDR1 is SGDLS and CDR2 is YYNGEE. This CDR3 region has 14 residues. Here the CDR3 reads CASSAGLAGNEQYF. CDR3 bases: TGTGCCAGCAGCGCGGGACTAGCGGGAAACGAGCAGTACTTC.

This clone appeared once. V and J are TRBV4-1 and TRBJ2-7, with TRBD2 matching 10 bases. CDR1 and CDR2 (germline): MGHRA, YSYEKL. The CDR3 runs 15 residues. The trim removed 4 bases at V and 6 bases at J, leaving 9 bases unmatched. In DNA form, the CDR3 reads TGCGCCAGCAGCCTGGAGGCTAGCGGGAGTTCCGAGCAGTACTTC. Its protein product is CASSLEASGSSEQYF.

This clone was seen once. The chain carries TRBV28 and TRBJ2-3; D is possibly TRBD2 (6 bases). Trimming shortened V by 3 bases and J by 2 bases, and 18 bases separated the two germline ends. CDR3 length: 17 residues. Germline V gives CDR1 MDHEN, CDR2 SYDVKM. The CDR3 nucleotides read TGTGCCAGCAGTTTCCGTCCAGCGGAGGGGCCCACAGATACGCAGTATTTT. This codes for CASSFRPAEGPTDTQYF.

The rearrangement uses TRBV30 and TRBJ2-7; 8 nucleotides line up with TRBD1. Per germline, CDR1 GTSNPN and CDR2 SVGIG (reference sequence). The CDR3 contains 14 residues. V shed 1 base and J 2 bases; nucleotides not matched to a gene: 4. The CDR3 here is CAWSGGTGPYEQYF. The CDR3 DNA is TGTGCCTGGAGTGGGGGGACAGGTCCCTACGAGCAGTACTTC. Full variable domain (outside the CDR3, taken from reference TRBV30 and TRBJ2-7): SQTIHQWPATLVQPVGSPLSLECTVEGTSNPNLYWYRQAAGRGLQLLFYSVGIGQISSEVPQNLSASRPQDRQFILSSKKLLLSDSGFYLCAWSGGTGPYEQYFGPGTRLTVT.

The gene calls are TRBV7-2 and TRBJ1-4; the D gene is possibly TRBD1 (5 bases). The germline CDR1 and CDR2 sequences are SGHTA and FQGNSA. The CDR3 consists of 15 residues. V was clipped by 3 bases and J by 5 bases, with 13 bases between them. CDR3 DNA sequence: TGTGCCAGCAGCTTGGTCGGGGGGACGAATGAAAAACTGTTTTTT. Encoded protein: CASSLVGGTNEKLFF.

The V call is TRBV19, the J call TRBJ2-7; D may be TRBD1 (5 bases). The CDR3 is 14 amino acids. From germline, CDR1 is LNHDA and CDR2 SQIVND (reference sequence). Trimming removed 3 bases from V and 2 bases from J, with 11 bases in between. This CDR3 is CASSIQGTPYEQYF. Written as DNA, the CDR3 is TGTGCCAGTAGTATTCAGGGTACCCCCTACGAGCAGTACTTC.

This clone was seen a single time. This sequence joins TRBV6-4 and TRBJ2-1; 8 nucleotides align to TRBD2. V was pared by 2 bases and J by 5 bases, with 11 bases of the junction left unmatched. The CDR3 is 17 amino acids. Germline CDR1 and CDR2: MRHNA and SNTAGT. In DNA form, the CDR3 reads TGTGCCAGCAGTGACACCCCGGGGGGAGCGGGGGACAATGAGCAGTTCTTC. Amino acid sequence: CASSDTPGGAGDNEQFF.

This clone appeared a single time. The chain is built from TRBV18 and TRBJ1-1; TRBD1 agrees at 8 bases. Germline V gives CDR1 KGHSH, CDR2 LQKENI. The trim removed 4 bases at V and 3 bases at J, leaving 10 bases unmatched. The CDR3 totals 16 residues. CDR3 DNA: TGTGCCAGCTCACTTGACCAGGGGGCGACGTACACTGAAGCTTTCTTT. Translating gives CASSLDQGATYTEAFF.

This clone appeared a few times. The chain has TRBV7-2 and TRBJ2-1; 9 nucleotides match TRBD1. Germline assignment: CDR1 SGHTA and CDR2 FQGNSA. This CDR3 is built from 14 residues. V dropped 4 bases and J dropped 6; count of bases not matched to a gene: 4. CDR3 sequence: CASSYTTGGNEQFF. The CDR3 region has the DNA TGTGCCAGCAGCTACACGACAGGGGGCAATGAGCAGTTCTTC.

J is TRBJ1-2 and V is TRBV7-2, with no clear D. V lost 5 bases and J 6 bases, leaving 16 bases between the germline ends. CDR3 length: 14 amino acids. CDR1 is SGHTA and CDR2 is FQGNSA in the germline V gene. The CDR3 spells CASSPEGWGDGYTF. DNA of the CDR3: TGTGCCAGCAGCCCCGAGGGATGGGGTGATGGCTACACCTTC. Filled out from reference TRBV7-2 and TRBJ1-2, the complete variable domain reads GAGVSQSPSNKVTEKGKDVELRCDPISGHTALYWYRQSLGQGLEFLIYFQGNSAPDKSGLPSDRFSAERTGGSVSTLTIQRTQQEDSAVYLCASSPEGWGDGYTFGSGTRLTVV.

This clone was counted a single time. The chain recombines TRBV19 with TRBJ1-6; 9 positions agree with TRBD1. V shed 3 bases, J shed 6 bases, and the junction held 6 bases outside the gene matches. Per germline, CDR1 LNHDA and CDR2 SQIVND (reference sequence). This CDR3 is 16 amino acids long. For the CDR3, the DNA is TGTGCCAGTAGTATTCTCCGGGACAGGGCTAATTCACCCCTCCACTTT. Amino acid sequence: CASSILRDRANSPLHF.

The gene calls are TRBV30 and TRBJ2-2, with D possibly TRBD2 on 6 matching bases. The CDR3 consists of 13 residues. V was cut by 4 bases and J by 6 bases, with 12 bases left in between. Germline V gene sequence: CDR1 GTSNPN, CDR2 SVGIG (reference sequence). The CDR3 DNA is TGTGCCTGGACCCGGACTATAGCCGGGGAGCTGTTTTTT. Translated, it gives CAWTRTIAGELFF.

Notes on this clone: One junction end disagrees with the germline gene, perhaps due to a read error. The rearrangement uses TRBV7-9 and TRBJ1-5, with 9 positions matching TRBD1. Germline lookup yields CDR1 SEHNR and CDR2 FQNEAQ (reference sequence). CDR3 length: 18 amino acids. In DNA form, the CDR3 reads TGTTCCAGCAGCCCAACGGAGGGGGACAGGGCAGGCAATCAGCCCCAGCATTTT. It specifies CSSSPTEGDRAGNQPQHF.

This chain links TRBV11-2 with TRBJ2-3, with 9 bases lining up with TRBD2. J gave up 0 bases and V 1 base, and 5 bases lay outside the gene matches. The CDR3 extends over 17 amino acids. Germline CDR1 is SGHAT and CDR2 is FQNNGV. The DNA for the CDR3 is TGTGCCAGCAGCTTAGGGATAGCGGGAGAGAGCACAGATACGCAGTATTTT. As protein: CASSLGIAGESTDTQYF.

The chain joins TRBV30 to TRBJ2-5, with TRBD1 as a possible D gene (7 bases). Trimming stripped 2 bases from V and 5 bases from J, with 18 bases between. The CDR3 has 15 residues. In germline, CDR1 is GTSNPN, CDR2 SVGIG (reference sequence). This chain's CDR3 is CAWSREAGGRETQYF. CDR3 in DNA: TGTGCCTGGAGTAGGGAGGCAGGGGGTAGGGAGACCCAGTACTTC.

This clone was detected only a few times. The CDR3 region is CASSSTGLSSYEQYF. The CDR3 bases are TGTGCCAGCAGTTCCACAGGGTTATCCTCCTACGAGCAGTACTTC. The V gene is TRBV28, the J gene TRBJ2-7, with D perhaps TRBD1 (6 bases). Germline lookup yields CDR1 MDHEN and CDR2 SYDVKM. The ends were cut back, 4 bases at V and 0 bases at J, with 13 bases in the middle. The CDR3 has 15 residues.

V and J are TRBV6-5 and TRBJ1-4; 8 bases align to TRBD1. V shed 6 bases, J shed 7 bases, and the junction held 7 bases outside the gene matches. The CDR3 is 14 residues long. In germline, CDR1 is MNHEY, CDR2 SVGAGI. CDR3 sequence: CASSPRGRSEKLFF. CDR3 nucleotide sequence: TGTGCCAGCAGCCCCAGGGGGCGGAGTGAAAAACTGTTTTTT.

V and J are TRBV29-1 and TRBJ2-1; 8 bases are shared with TRBD2. The CDR3 runs to 13 residues. CDR1 and CDR2 (germline): SQVTM, ANQGSEA. J lost 10 bases, V lost 1 base, and 6 bases had no gene match. The CDR3 region is CSVEGTGGIEQFF. In DNA, the CDR3 is TGCAGCGTTGAAGGGACGGGAGGGATAGAGCAGTTCTTC.

This rearrangement joins TRBV6-4 to TRBJ2-7; the D gene is possibly TRBD2 (5 bases). Trimming removed 4 bases at V and 9 bases at J, with 19 bases between. The CDR3 covers 14 residues. Germline lookup yields CDR1 MRHNA and CDR2 SNTAGT. The CDR3 loop reads CASSGGPHPSRQYF. The CDR3 DNA reads as TGTGCCAGCAGTGGAGGGCCCCACCCCTCCCGGCAGTACTTC.

This chain links TRBV27 with TRBJ2-7; D is uncertain. V was trimmed by 5 bases and J by 4 bases, leaving 21 bases between them. This CDR3 is 16 amino acids long. Per the germline V gene, CDR1 is MNHEY and CDR2 is SMNVEV (reference sequence). CDR3 sequence reads: CASSPRKTRVEYEQYF. Here the CDR3 DNA reads TGTGCCAGCAGTCCCCGGAAGACAAGAGTAGAATACGAGCAGTACTTC.

On this clone itself: The junction and the germline gene differ at one end; a read error may be behind it. The chain is built from TRBV19 and TRBJ2-7, with TRBD1 matching 11 bases. The CDR3 has 14 residues. Germline assignment: CDR1 LNHDA and CDR2 SQIVND (reference sequence). CDR3 protein: CASSQVVGQGENCF. CDR3 bases: TGTGCCAGCTCTCAAGTAGTGGGACAGGGGGAAAATTGCTTC. Variable domain in full (rest from reference TRBV19 and TRBJ2-7): DGGITQSPKYLFRKEGQNVTLSCEQNLNHDAMYWYRQDPGQGLRLIYYSQIVNDFQKGDIAEGYSVSREKKESFPLTVTSAQKNPTAFYLCASSQVVGQGENCFGPGTRLTVT.

The chain has TRBV28 and TRBJ2-5, with a tentative D call TRBD1 (6 bases). The end of the DNA is better explained by TRBJ2-7, so the J call may be wrong. The CDR3 is 12 residues long. Germline CDR1 reads MDHEN; CDR2 reads SYDVKM. CDR3 DNA sequence: TGTGCCAGCAGTGCACAGGGCTACGAGCAGTACTTC. Amino acid sequence: CASSAQGYEQYF.